Listed below are T cell receptor beta chains from one sample, sequenced in a study of shared T cell receptors in the human thymus. TCRdb's copy holds only in-frame clones and misses some; the assay was immunoSEQ multiplex PCR. The repertoire consists of about 660,000 clones, with over 75% occurring once and the leading ten covering approximately 0.011%. The sample also formed part of further work on human thymus T cells.

Sequencing was carried out using thymocytes. Every receptor here comes from a boy under two years old with a congenital heart defect. Both conserved end residues are part of each CDR3. D genes are given only for firm matches. Some rows have no size entry. The others give once, few or many, or a class for an expanded clone.

TGTGCCAGCAGGTACCGCCGGGACTTCCAAGAGACCCAGTACTTC	CASRYRRDFQETQYF	.	15	TRBV2	TRBJ2-5	.
TGTGCTGGCCGCGAGGGGGACACCGGGGAGCTGTTTTTT	CAGREGDTGELFF	.	13	TRBV12-5	TRBJ2-2	.
TGTGCCACCAGCAAAGGGTCGGGGGGCTACACCTTC	CATSKGSGGYTF	.	12	TRBV15	TRBJ1-2	.
TGTGCCAGCAGTTTTAGGGGACAGGGTGGGTTCTACGAGCAGTACTTC	CASSFRGQGGFYEQYF	TRBD1	16	TRBV27	TRBJ2-7	.
TGTGCCAGCAGCCCCCTCAGGCGGGGTAAAGAGACCCAGTACTTC	CASSPLRRGKETQYF	.	15	TRBV9	TRBJ2-5	.
TGTGCCAGCAGCTTAACCGGGACTAGACCCTACGAGCAGTACTTC	CASSLTGTRPYEQYF	TRBD2	15	TRBV11-2	TRBJ2-7	few
TGTGCCAGCGGCGGGGCTAGCGGCGGCACAGATACGCAGTATTTT	CASGGASGGTDTQYF	TRBD2	15	TRBV6-5	TRBJ2-3	.
TGCGCCAGCAGCCAAGTAGGGGTCGAGCTCTCCTACAATGAGCAGTTCTTC	CASSQVGVELSYNEQFF	.	17	TRBV4-1	TRBJ2-1	.
TGCAGTGCTAGTGAGGTTCACACCATATATTTT	CSASEVHTIYF	.	11	TRBV20-1	TRBJ1-3	few
TGTGCCACCGGACAGGGGCTGAACACTGAAGCTTTCTTT	CATGQGLNTEAFF	TRBD1	13	TRBV27	TRBJ1-1	once